What follows are 9 T cell receptor beta chains derived from one specimen sequenced in a study of regulatory T cells in long-lasting Graves disease. Time point in this sample: newly diagnosed GD, antithyroid drugs for less than 3 months. Isolated PBMC RNA provided the starting material for the TCR library. Sequencing libraries for TCR beta were prepared with iRepertoire HTBI primers and Arm-PCR of CDR3 regions. MiXCR was run by TCRdb on the multiplex PCR reads, yielding one entry per CDR3 protein. The sample carries approximately 210,000 distinct CDR3 sequences, roughly 18% recorded once. The sequences come from peripheral blood mononuclear cells (PBMCs), collected at new diagnosis, from a patient treated with antithyroid drugs. These TCRs come from a female donor with Graves disease.

This clonotype was detected many times. The V call is TRBV5-5, the J call TRBJ2-1; 16 positions match TRBD2. The CDR3 sequence is 17 residues long. Unmatched junction bases numbered 8, after V lost 4 bases and J lost 7 bases. Germline V gene data show CDR1 as SGHKS and CDR2 as YYEKEE (reference sequence). The CDR3 region has the DNA TGTGCCAGCAGCCCGGAGGGACTAGCGGGAGGGCTTAATGAGCAGTTCTTC. Encoded protein: CASSPEGLAGGLNEQFF.

This clonotype was counted a few times. The chain has TRBV18 and TRBJ1-5; 8 bases agree with TRBD1. Losses at the gene ends were 4 bases for V and 9 bases for J; bases not matched to a gene: 8. This CDR3 region has 14 residues. Germline CDR1 KGHSH, CDR2 LQKENI. Written as DNA, the CDR3 is TGTGCCAGCTCACGCGGACAGGGAGAGTCGCCCCAGCATTTT. Translating gives CASSRGQGESPQHF.

This clonotype occurred many times. The V gene is TRBV10-3, the J gene TRBJ2-3; TRBD2 matches at 11 bases. The CDR3 totals 15 residues. V gave up 6 bases and J gave up 5 bases; unmatched junction bases: 7. Germline loops: CDR1 ENHRY, CDR2 SYGVKD. CDR3 DNA: TGTGCCATCAGCGGACTAGCGGGTGGGAGAGATACGCAGTATTTT. Residues: CAISGLAGGRDTQYF.

This clonotype appeared a few times. This may stem from a read error, because a much larger clone lies one nucleotide away. This is likely a read error, given that the CDR3 carries no conserved phenylalanine or tryptophan at its end. The CDR3 region is CASSSDLFQGYTS. Written as DNA, the CDR3 is TGTGCCAGTAGTTCGGACCTTTTCCAGGGCTACACCTCC. The chain carries TRBV19 and TRBJ1-2; no firm D call. This CDR3 is 13 amino acids long. The germline V gene encodes CDR1 LNHDA and CDR2 SQIVND (reference sequence). The V end was cut by 5 bases, the J end by 8 bases, with 15 bases between.

This clonotype was picked up many times. A junction boundary mismatches the germline segment, possibly from a read error. The chain couples TRBV5-1 to TRBJ1-2, with 11 bases lining up with TRBD1. The CDR3 loop spans 15 amino acids. Germline CDR1 and CDR2: SGHRS and YFSETQ. The CDR3 spells CASSPLGQGVYGYTF. CDR3 coding DNA: TGTGCCAGCAGCCCCTTGGGACAGGGGGTCTATGGCTACACCTTC.

Regarding this clonotype: This could be a read error, since a much larger clone is one nucleotide away. V gene TRBV30 combines with J gene TRBJ1-4, with D possibly TRBD1 on 5 matching bases. The CDR3 runs to 12 residues. CDR1 GTSNPN and CDR2 SVGIG come from the germline V gene (reference sequence). V shed 1 base and J shed 10 bases, with 10 bases lying between them. The CDR3 DNA follows: TGTGCCTGGAGTGAAGGGGTTGGAAAACTGTTTTTT. Translating it yields CAWSEGVGKLFF.

V usage is TRBV11-2 and J usage is TRBJ2-5; D gene uncertain. The CDR3 is 13 amino acids. V shed 4 bases and J shed 5 bases, with 11 bases lying between them. The germline V gene encodes CDR1 SGHAT and CDR2 FQNNGV. The CDR3 loop reads CASSSDRWETQYF. DNA of the CDR3: TGTGCCAGCAGCTCCGACCGTTGGGAGACCCAGTACTTC.

In regard to this clonotype: This may stem from a read error, because a much larger clone lies one nucleotide away. The rearrangement links TRBV27 to TRBJ2-5; D may be TRBD1 or TRBD2 (5 bases each). The CDR3 has 17 residues. The V gene's germline CDR1 is MNHEY and CDR2 SMNVEV (reference sequence). V lost 5 bases, J lost 5 bases, and 24 bases lay in between. CDR3 sequence: CASSDSLGPGSLETQYF. CDR3 sequence (DNA): TGTGCCAGCAGTGATTCGTTGGGGCCAGGGAGTTTGGAGACCCAGTACTTC.

This clonotype has a count of ten or more. The chain is built from TRBV20-1 and TRBJ2-7; a weak D match, TRBD1 (6 bases). V lost 6 bases and J 1 base, leaving 13 bases between the germline ends. From germline, CDR1 is DFQATT and CDR2 SNEGSKA (reference sequence). The CDR3 loop spans 13 amino acids. DNA for the CDR3: TGCAGTGCCAGGGGTGTAGCTTCCTACGAGCAGTACTTC. Amino acids: CSARGVASYEQYF.